These T cell receptor beta chains were read from a single sample in a study of beta chain features in type 1 diabetes. Sequencing was performed with immunoSEQ multiplex PCR; in TCRdb, only in-frame clones are kept and a portion is missing. Of 160,000 or so clones in the sample, approximately 9.1% were seen once. The sequencing input was central memory CD4+ T cells from blood. These receptors were taken from a woman under 40 with type 1 diabetes. Each CDR3 is given with its conserved first and last residue.

v_call cdr3_aa
TRBV13 CASSLGQGADTQYF
TRBV18 CASSPGQYNEQFF
TRBV7-7 CASSPTQGLAGNEQFF
TRBV2 CASSEARQNNEQFF
TRBV4-1 CASSQVGRTEYEQYF
TRBV5-4 CASSRGQGYNEQFF
TRBV5-1 CASSRGTGGLEQYF
TRBV27 CASSLNGGQETQYF
TRBV4-1 CASSQIKSSGNTIYF
TRBV19 CASSIDDRESYEQYF
TRBV28 CASTSPTGGFYGYTF
TRBV4-1 CASSRWALSYEQYF
TRBV23-1 CASRTGGYEQYF
TRBV28 CASSTRGPNTEAFF
TRBV7-8 CASSSRQGWDGYTF
TRBV27 CASSPTSQGANQPQHF
TRBV7-7 CASSFFTATTTGELFF
TRBV15 CATRTGGAGEEEQYF
TRBV7-9 CASSWTSGGTGELFF
TRBV29-1 CSVLGRGEEKLFF
TRBV5-6 CASSSHPGTGGYNEQFF
TRBV7-9 CASSFLAGVGETQYF
TRBV20-1 CSARGDYEQYF
TRBV28 CASSLERIGAFF
TRBV15 CATSRDGERGRNEQFF
TRBV15 CATSSGSGLYEQYF
TRBV11-3 CASSLARSTGELFF
TRBV9 CASSPDSSTDTQYF
TRBV7-9 CASSLSVAGAETQYF
TRBV2 CASSDLGQSYEQYF
TRBV9 CASSVAAGQGYGYTF
TRBV29-1 CSVRSNQGAGYEQYF
TRBV19 CASSISGLAGAEQYF
TRBV18 CASSPRSGGVNNEQFF
TRBV19 CASTDRYTDTQYF
TRBV11-2 CASSYYFDNEQFF
TRBV4-2 CASSLAGKIETQYF
TRBV28 CASSSGSIGYTF
TRBV5-1 CASSLAGQGYEQYF
TRBV29-1 CSVSPTMLASSYEQYF